The T cell receptor beta chain under discussion was sequenced for a study of blood T cell repertoires in COVID-19. This clone has only one observation. V lost 4 bases to trimming and J lost 6 bases; unmatched junction nucleotides: 9. CDR1 and CDR2 (germline): SEHNR, FQNEAQ (reference sequence). There are 15 residues in the CDR3. How the authors handled the data: Estimation of nucleated cell counts was performed using reference gene primer amplification. Produced via immunoSEQ multiplex PCR; TCRdb's table is partial and in-frame only. V and J calls and clone size come straight from that table; D and trimming were deduced from the DNA. The sample shows roughly 50,000 clones, more than 75% of them seen only once.

This sequence originates from a woman aged 55-69 years with acute or convalescent COVID-19. The specimen sequenced was peripheral blood. V is TRBV7-9 and J is TRBJ1-2, with 9 bases lining up with TRBD1. In DNA, the CDR3 is TGTGCCAGCAGCTCGGACAGGGGATTAGGGCATGGCTACACCTTC. Its translation: CASSSDRGLGHGYTF.